The next 2 T cell receptor beta chains were all read from a single sample in a study of blood T cells in healthy people across ages. PCR was performed a second time for about 7 to 11 cycles using a sample-barcoded 5' primer and a J-beta primer mix. TCRdb reprocessed the 5' RACE reads with MiXCR, giving one entry per CDR3 protein. The data contain roughly 1.9 million distinct CDR3 sequences, roughly two fifths of them singletons. The source material was blood. All receptors come from a human donor in good health.

The chain has TRBV6-2 or TRBV6-3 and TRBJ2-1; D unresolved. Looked up from germline, CDR1 is MNHEY and CDR2 is SVGEGT. This CDR3 is 12 amino acids long. V lost 6 bases and J lost 8, with 11 bases in between. This chain's CDR3 is CASSPNTDEQFF. In DNA, the CDR3 is TGTGCCAGCAGCCCTAATACCGATGAGCAGTTCTTC.

This chain uses TRBV7-9 with TRBJ2-3; D gene uncertain. The CDR3 is 17 amino acids. Trimming stripped 3 bases from V and 3 bases from J, with 19 bases between. Germline values: CDR1 SEHNR, CDR2 FQNEAQ (reference sequence). The CDR3 bases are TGTGCCAGCAGCTTTACCCGACACCTTACTCCTACAGATACGCAGTATTTT. The encoded protein is CASSFTRHLTPTDTQYF.